This T cell receptor beta chain was identified during a study of cytomegalovirus exposure and HLA in healthy donors. Findings and limits, study-wide: Three chains tied to CMV proved CMV antigen-specific in vitro.

Primers: 60 Vbeta forward and 13 Jbeta reverse. In the study's own analysis: An analysis that came later counted tens of millions of unique TCR beta chains, 10 million to 11 million shared. Clones were sequenced by immunoSEQ multiplex PCR, and TCRdb holds only the in-frame ones, with some missing. V and J calls and clone size are as listed in that table; D and trimming were resolved from the DNA. The sample holds about 89,000 clones, 85% seen once. This clone was seen a few times. Its specificity is not known. From germline, CDR1 is MDHEN and CDR2 SYDVKM. The CDR3 has 13 amino acids. Trimming removed 7 bases from V and 3 bases from J, with 13 bases in between. The study sampled nominally healthy donors, though unrecorded immune exposures were likely.

The sample consisted of PBMCs. The receptor was derived from a man aged 40-55 years in good health and CMV-seropositive. The J gene is TRBJ2-7, the V gene TRBV28; D is possibly TRBD1 (6 bases). CDR3 bases: TGTGCCAGCAATCGGCAGGGGATCTACGAGCAGTACTTC. Translation: CASNRQGIYEQYF.